This TCR beta chain derives from a study of shared clonotypes between healthy human individuals. Study conclusions and caveats: The small donor group covered limited genetic and exposure diversity.

Concerning this clone: Its target is unknown. The identical CDR3 is also encoded by other nucleotide sequences in the sample.

Germline CDR1 is SGHAT and CDR2 is FQNNGV. J was trimmed by 5 bases and V by 3 bases; bases with no gene match: 3. CDR3 length equals 13 residues. Only in-frame clones appear in the TCRdb table, and some are missing; sequencing was by immunoSEQ multiplex PCR. The sample lists some 2,100,000 clones, approximately 96% occurring once. The TCR comes from a man aged 18-30 years in good health. The chain is built from TRBV11-2 and TRBJ2-5; 7 bases map to TRBD2. Sequencing input: naive CD4+ T cells sorted from blood. The subset here: CD45RA+ positively selected. CDR3 coding DNA: TGTGCCAGCAGCTTCCCCGGGGGGGAGACCCAGTACTTC. Protein product: CASSFPGGETQYF.